Presented here are 20 T cell receptor beta chains from one specimen sequenced in a study of beta chain features in type 1 diabetes. The entirety of the isolated RNA underwent reverse transcription, so expressed TCRB transcripts were sequenced. The data were produced by immunoSEQ multiplex PCR, yet TCRdb's version contains in-frame clones alone and is incomplete. Among about 360,000 clones listed, around 12% were seen once. Sequenced material: naive CD4+ T cells from blood. All receptors come from a man aged 18 to 29 in good health.

The J gene is TRBJ1-2, the V gene TRBV5-1, with no clear D. The CDR3 totals 14 residues. Germline V lookup: CDR1 SGHRS, CDR2 YFSETQ. Deletions cut 4 bases from V and 0 bases from J, with 10 bases between. CDR3 sequence (DNA): TGCGCCAGCAGCCTGGGTCCAGCTAACTATGGCTACACCTTC. Translation: CASSLGPANYGYTF.

This chain links TRBV6-1 with TRBJ2-7; TRBD2 matches 8 bases. The CDR3 is 15 amino acids. From germline, CDR1 is MNHNS and CDR2 SASEGT. Losses at the gene ends were 0 bases for V and 2 bases for J; bases not matched to a gene: 3. The CDR3 here is CASSEAGGATYEQYF. CDR3 sequence (DNA): TGTGCCAGCAGTGAAGCCGGGGGGGCGACCTACGAGCAGTACTTC.

The chain carries TRBV5-1 and TRBJ1-2; 8 bases align to TRBD1. Germline trimming cut 4 bases from V and 8 bases from J; bases unmatched to any gene: 7. The CDR3 contains 13 residues. The germline V gene encodes CDR1 SGHRS and CDR2 YFSETQ. The CDR3 nucleotides read TGCGCCAGCAGCCCGGGACAGGAGAACGGCTACACCTTC. This encodes CASSPGQENGYTF.

The CDR3 is CASSVAEGIYNEQFF. In DNA, the CDR3 is TGTGCCAGCAGCGTAGCGGAGGGGATCTACAATGAGCAGTTCTTC. The chain carries TRBV9 and TRBJ2-1, with D tentatively TRBD2 (6 bases). The length of the CDR3 is 15 residues. The V gene's germline CDR1 is SGDLS and CDR2 YYNGEE. Deletions cut 0 bases from V and 3 bases from J, with 10 bases between.

The chain joins TRBV7-8 to TRBJ2-1, with 13 positions matching TRBD2. V shed 5 bases, J shed 7 bases, and the junction held 8 bases outside the gene matches. CDR3 length equals 16 residues. Per the germline V gene, CDR1 is SGHVS and CDR2 is FQNEAQ. Here the CDR3 reads CASSPTRLAGGNEQFF. The DNA for the CDR3 is TGTGCCAGCAGCCCGACCCGACTAGCGGGAGGTAATGAGCAGTTCTTC.

In its sample, this clone was seen a few times. The chain couples TRBV7-3 to TRBJ1-6, with D possibly TRBD1 on 5 matching bases. Germline V CDR1 and CDR2: SGHTA, FQGTGA. The V end lost 5 bases, the J end lost 6 bases, and 14 bases lay between the germline ends. The CDR3 totals 15 residues. The CDR3 DNA reads as TGTGCCAGCAGCATATTTGCCGGGGGTAATTCACCCCTCCACTTT. It translates to CASSIFAGGNSPLHF.

The chain couples TRBV7-3 to TRBJ2-2; a possible D gene is TRBD1 (7 bases). This CDR3 has 14 residues. Germline lookup yields CDR1 SGHTA and CDR2 FQGTGA. The V gene lost 4 bases and the J gene lost 3 bases, with 9 bases spanning the gap. The chain's CDR3 is CASSSRGDTGELFF. The CDR3 DNA follows: TGTGCCAGCAGCTCCAGGGGGGACACCGGGGAGCTGTTTTTT.

The V gene is TRBV6-6, the J gene TRBJ2-3; TRBD2 agrees at 10 bases. CDR1 and CDR2 from the germline V gene are MNHNY and SVGAGI (reference sequence). This CDR3 comprises 15 residues. V lost 0 bases, J lost 9 bases, and 6 bases stayed unmatched. The CDR3 is CASSYSSSGGRTQYF. The DNA of the CDR3 is TGTGCCAGCAGTTACTCGTCTAGCGGGGGACGAACGCAGTATTTT.

The table lists this clone with a few counts. The rearrangement uses TRBV12-5 and TRBJ2-5; maybe TRBD2 (5 bases). Germline V CDR1 and CDR2: LGHNT, FRNRAP. Trimming cost V 5 bases and J 3 bases, with 10 bases left between them. The CDR3 has 13 residues. The CDR3 loop reads CASGQLGEETQYF. CDR3 nucleotides: TGTGCTAGTGGTCAACTAGGAGAAGAGACCCAGTACTTC.

This clone was detected only a few times. The chain has TRBV29-1 and TRBJ1-1, with D possibly being TRBD1 (5 bases). The length of the CDR3 is 11 residues. From germline, CDR1 is SQVTM and CDR2 ANQGSEA. V dropped 7 bases and J dropped 0 bases, with 6 bases sitting between them. CDR3 nucleotides: TGCAGCGGACAGATGAACACTGAAGCTTTCTTT. Residues: CSGQMNTEAFF.

The chain joins TRBV2 to TRBJ2-7, with TRBD1 matching 8 bases. J was trimmed by 3 bases and V by 10 bases; bases with no gene match: 11. CDR3 length: 14 amino acids. In germline, CDR1 is SNHLY, CDR2 FYNNEI. This chain's CDR3 is CAIRSVTGVYEQYF. The CDR3 DNA follows: TGTGCCATCCGATCGGTGACAGGGGTCTACGAGCAGTACTTC.

This clone was picked up a small number of times. V and J are TRBV28 and TRBJ1-6; 7 bases map to TRBD1. Germline V gene data show CDR1 as MDHEN and CDR2 as SYDVKM. The J segment lost 14 bases and the V segment lost 6 bases, leaving 13 bases of the junction unmatched. The CDR3 is 14 amino acids. The CDR3 reads CASRSQGDGGALHF. The CDR3, as DNA: TGTGCCAGCAGGTCTCAGGGGGATGGTGGGGCCCTCCACTTT.

This rearrangement joins TRBV9 to TRBJ2-7, with TRBD2 matching 13 bases. V lost 0 bases, J lost 5 bases, and 11 bases stayed unmatched. Germline CDR1 is SGDLS and CDR2 is YYNGEE. The CDR3 covers 18 residues. CDR3 DNA sequence: TGTGCCAGCAGCGTAGGTCGAACTAGCGGGGGGGTCGAGGACGAGCAGTACTTC. Translating gives CASSVGRTSGGVEDEQYF.

The chain has TRBV11-2 and TRBJ2-3; possibly TRBD1 for D (5 bases). Germline values: CDR1 SGHAT, CDR2 FQNNGV. V was trimmed by 2 bases and J by 8 bases, leaving 20 bases between them. The CDR3 has 16 amino acids. DNA of the CDR3: TGTGCCAGCAGCTTACTCAGGGCCACGACGTCGGGTACGCAGTATTTT. Its translation: CASSLLRATTSGTQYF.

This clone was seen more than once but under ten times. The chain carries TRBV19 and TRBJ1-2; 8 bases are a match to TRBD1. Germline assignment: CDR1 LNHDA and CDR2 SQIVND (reference sequence). The CDR3 is 15 amino acids. V dropped 5 bases and J dropped 4; count of bases not matched to a gene: 9. CDR3 sequence: CASSYGTGDLYGYTF. In DNA form, the CDR3 reads TGTGCCAGTAGTTACGGGACAGGCGACCTCTATGGCTACACCTTC.

This clone turned up a few times. This sequence joins TRBV7-9 and TRBJ1-5; no reliable D call. Germline-derived CDR1 and CDR2 are SEHNR and FQNEAQ (reference sequence). There are 15 residues in the CDR3. V lost 0 bases and J lost 0, with 6 bases in between. Written as DNA, the CDR3 is TGTGCCAGCAGCTTAGCGGAGGCTAGCAATCAGCCCCAGCATTTT. Amino acid sequence: CASSLAEASNQPQHF.

This clone was found a few times. This chain connects TRBV30 to TRBJ1-3; D gene uncertain. Germline loops: CDR1 GTSNPN, CDR2 SVGIG (reference sequence). There are 17 residues in the CDR3. V lost 0 bases and J lost 0, with 15 bases in between. CDR3 coding DNA: TGTGCCTGGAGTGTTGATGGTCGGTTCCTCTCTGGAAACACCATATATTTT. It is translated as CAWSVDGRFLSGNTIYF. The variable domain in full, with the rest retrieved from reference TRBV30 and TRBJ1-3, is SQTIHQWPATLVQPVGSPLSLECTVEGTSNPNLYWYRQAAGRGLQLLFYSVGIGQISSEVPQNLSASRPQDRQFILSSKKLLLSDSGFYLCAWSVDGRFLSGNTIYFGEGSWLTVV.

This clone was picked up a small number of times. The chain carries TRBV6-6 and TRBJ2-4; D possibly corresponds to TRBD2 (6 bases). The CDR3 totals 13 residues. Trimming cost V 6 bases and J 8 bases, with 14 bases left between them. Germline V gives CDR1 MNHNY, CDR2 SVGAGI (reference sequence). CDR3: CASSPPGVDIQYF. CDR3 DNA: TGTGCCAGCAGCCCACCGGGGGTAGACATTCAGTACTTC.

The genes are TRBV30 and TRBJ1-6; no clear D. V shed 3 bases and J shed 4 bases, with 7 bases lying between them. The CDR3 consists of 13 residues. The germline gives CDR1 GTSNPN, CDR2 SVGIG (reference sequence). CDR3 nucleotide sequence: TGTGCCTGGAGACCGGAGTATAATTCACCCCTCCACTTT. It encodes CAWRPEYNSPLHF.

V gene TRBV7-3 combines with J gene TRBJ1-3; possible D gene TRBD1, 6 bases. Germline CDR1 reads SGHTA; CDR2 reads FQGTGA. The CDR3 spans 15 residues. Trimming stripped 3 bases from V and 0 bases from J, with 9 bases between. The CDR3 loop reads CASSLGGHSGNTIYF. Written as DNA, the CDR3 is TGTGCCAGCAGCTTGGGGGGGCACTCTGGAAACACCATATATTTT.